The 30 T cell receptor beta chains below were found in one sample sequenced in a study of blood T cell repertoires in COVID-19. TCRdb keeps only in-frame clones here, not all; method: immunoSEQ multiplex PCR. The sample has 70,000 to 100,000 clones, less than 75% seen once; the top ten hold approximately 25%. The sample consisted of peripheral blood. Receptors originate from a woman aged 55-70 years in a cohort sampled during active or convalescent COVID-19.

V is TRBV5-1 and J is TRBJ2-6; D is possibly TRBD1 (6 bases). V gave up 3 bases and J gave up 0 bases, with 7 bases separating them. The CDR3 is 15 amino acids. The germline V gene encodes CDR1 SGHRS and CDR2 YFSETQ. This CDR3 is CASSSRGSGANVLTF. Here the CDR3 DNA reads TGCGCCAGCAGCTCCAGGGGCTCTGGGGCCAACGTCCTGACTTTC.

Here the CDR3 reads CASSLTSGGPSDTQYF. In nucleotides, the CDR3 is TGTGCCAGCAGCTTGACTAGCGGGGGGCCCTCAGATACGCAGTATTTT. This sequence joins TRBV7-9 and TRBJ2-3, with 13 nucleotides matching TRBD2. Trimming at V came to 3 bases and at J to 4 bases, leaving 4 bases not matched to a gene. Looked up from germline, CDR1 is SEHNR and CDR2 is FQNEAQ (reference sequence). The CDR3 spans 16 residues.

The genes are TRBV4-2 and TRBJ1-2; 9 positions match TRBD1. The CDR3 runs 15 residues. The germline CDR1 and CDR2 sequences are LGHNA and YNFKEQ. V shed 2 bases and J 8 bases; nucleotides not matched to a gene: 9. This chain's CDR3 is CASSQRGGTGSGYTF. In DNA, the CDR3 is TGTGCCAGCAGCCAAAGGGGGGGGACAGGGTCAGGCTACACCTTC.

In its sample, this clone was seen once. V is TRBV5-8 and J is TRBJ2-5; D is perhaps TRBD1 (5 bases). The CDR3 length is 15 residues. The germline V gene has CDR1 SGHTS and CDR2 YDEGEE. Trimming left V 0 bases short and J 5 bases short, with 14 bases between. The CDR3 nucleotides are TGTGCCAGCAGCTTGGAGTGGGTCAAGGGGGAGACCCAGTACTTC. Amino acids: CASSLEWVKGETQYF.

The CDR3 DNA follows: TGTGCCAGCAGCGAAATAGCGGGGGGGCCCCACCAAGAGACCCAGTACTTC. The encoded protein is CASSEIAGGPHQETQYF. V and J are TRBV7-7 and TRBJ2-5; 11 nucleotides agree with TRBD2. After removal of 5 bases from V and 0 bases from J, the junction contained 8 bases not matched to a gene. The CDR3 loop spans 17 amino acids. CDR1 is SSHAT, CDR2 FNYEAQ, per germline (reference sequence).

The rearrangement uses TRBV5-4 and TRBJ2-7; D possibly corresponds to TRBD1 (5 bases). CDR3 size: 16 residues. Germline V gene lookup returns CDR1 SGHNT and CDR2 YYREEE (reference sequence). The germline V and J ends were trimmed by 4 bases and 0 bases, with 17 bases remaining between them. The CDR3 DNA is TGTGCCAGCAGCAAGAATATAGGGGAACTCTCCTACGAGCAGTACTTC. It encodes CASSKNIGELSYEQYF.

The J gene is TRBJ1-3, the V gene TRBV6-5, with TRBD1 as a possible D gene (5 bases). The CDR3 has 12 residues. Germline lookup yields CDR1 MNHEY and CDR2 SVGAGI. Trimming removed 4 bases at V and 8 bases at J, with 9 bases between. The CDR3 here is CASSSGGDTIYF. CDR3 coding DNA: TGTGCCAGCAGTTCCGGAGGGGACACCATATATTTT.

In DNA form, the CDR3 reads TGCGCCAGCAGCCAAGATCCGGACAGCTACAATGAGCAGTTCTTC. Its translation is CASSQDPDSYNEQFF. The chain couples TRBV4-3 to TRBJ2-1; possibly TRBD1 for D (6 bases). CDR3 length: 15 amino acids. V was shortened by 0 bases and J by 3 bases, with 9 bases between the two germline ends. The germline CDR1 and CDR2 sequences are LGHNA and YSLEER.

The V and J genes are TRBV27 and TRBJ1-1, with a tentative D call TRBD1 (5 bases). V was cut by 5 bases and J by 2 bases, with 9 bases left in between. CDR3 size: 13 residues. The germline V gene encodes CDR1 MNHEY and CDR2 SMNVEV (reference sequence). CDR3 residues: CASSRRGNTEAFF. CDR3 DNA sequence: TGTGCCAGCAGTCGTAGGGGTAACACTGAAGCTTTCTTT.

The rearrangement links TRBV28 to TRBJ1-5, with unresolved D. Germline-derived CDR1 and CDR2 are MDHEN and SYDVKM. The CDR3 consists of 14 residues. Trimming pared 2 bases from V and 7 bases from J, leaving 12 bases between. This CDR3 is CASSLVGGRQPQHF. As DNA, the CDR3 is TGTGCCAGCAGTTTAGTGGGAGGTAGGCAGCCCCAGCATTTT.

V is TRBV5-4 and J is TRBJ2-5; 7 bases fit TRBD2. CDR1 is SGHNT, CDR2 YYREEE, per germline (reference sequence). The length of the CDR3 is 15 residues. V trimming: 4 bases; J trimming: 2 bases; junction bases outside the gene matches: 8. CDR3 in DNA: TGTGCCAGCAGCCCGAGGGAGGGTCGGCAAGAGACCCAGTACTTC. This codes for CASSPREGRQETQYF.

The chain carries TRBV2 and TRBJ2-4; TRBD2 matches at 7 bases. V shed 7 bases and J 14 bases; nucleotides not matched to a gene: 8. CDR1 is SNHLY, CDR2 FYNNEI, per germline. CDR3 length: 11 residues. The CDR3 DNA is TGTGCCAGCAACTGGGAGGGCAGGGAGTACTTC. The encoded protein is CASNWEGREYF.

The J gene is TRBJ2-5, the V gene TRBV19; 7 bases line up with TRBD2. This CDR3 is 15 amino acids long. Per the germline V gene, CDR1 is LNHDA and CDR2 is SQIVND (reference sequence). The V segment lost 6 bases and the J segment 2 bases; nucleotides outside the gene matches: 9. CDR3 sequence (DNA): TGTGCCAGTAGCAGACTAGCCAACCTTCAAGAGACCCAGTACTTC. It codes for CASSRLANLQETQYF. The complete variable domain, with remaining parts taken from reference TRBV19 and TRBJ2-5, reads DGGITQSPKYLFRKEGQNVTLSCEQNLNHDAMYWYRQDPGQGLRLIYYSQIVNDFQKGDIAEGYSVSREKKESFPLTVTSAQKNPTAFYLCASSRLANLQETQYFGPGTRLLVL.

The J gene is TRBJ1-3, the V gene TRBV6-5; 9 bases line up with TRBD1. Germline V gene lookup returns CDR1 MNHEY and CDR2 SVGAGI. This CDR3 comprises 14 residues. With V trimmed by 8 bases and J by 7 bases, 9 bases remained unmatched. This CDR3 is CASGPGQGRNTIYF. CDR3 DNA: TGTGCCAGCGGCCCGGGACAGGGAAGGAACACCATATATTTT.

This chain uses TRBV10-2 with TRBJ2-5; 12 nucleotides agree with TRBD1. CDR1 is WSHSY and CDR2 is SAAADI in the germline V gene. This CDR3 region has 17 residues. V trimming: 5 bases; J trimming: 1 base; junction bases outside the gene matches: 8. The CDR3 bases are TGCGCCAGCAGTAACCCGGGACAGGGGGCGCGCCAAGAGACCCAGTACTTC. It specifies CASSNPGQGARQETQYF.

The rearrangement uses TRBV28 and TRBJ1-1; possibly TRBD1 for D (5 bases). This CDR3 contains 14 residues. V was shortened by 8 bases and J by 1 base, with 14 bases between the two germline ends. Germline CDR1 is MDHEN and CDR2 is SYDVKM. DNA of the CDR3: TGTGCCAGCCATATTGTCGGGGGGAACACTGAAGCTTTCTTT. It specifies CASHIVGGNTEAFF. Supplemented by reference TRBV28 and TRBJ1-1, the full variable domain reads DVKVTQSSRYLVKRTGEKVFLECVQDMDHENMFWYRQDPGLGLRLIYFSYDVKMKEKGDIPEGYSVSREKKERFSLILESASTNQTSMYLCASHIVGGNTEAFFGQGTRLTVV.

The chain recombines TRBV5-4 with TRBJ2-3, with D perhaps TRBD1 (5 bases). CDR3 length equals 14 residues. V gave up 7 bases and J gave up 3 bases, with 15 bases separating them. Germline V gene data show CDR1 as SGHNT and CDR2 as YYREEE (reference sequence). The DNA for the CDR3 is TGTGCCAGCCACAACGCAGGGAATACAGATACGCAGTATTTT. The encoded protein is CASHNAGNTDTQYF.

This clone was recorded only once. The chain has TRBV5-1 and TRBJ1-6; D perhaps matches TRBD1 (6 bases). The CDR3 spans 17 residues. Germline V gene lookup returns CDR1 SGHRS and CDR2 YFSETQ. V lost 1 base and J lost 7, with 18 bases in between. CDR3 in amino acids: CASSLTPSGDTNSPLHF. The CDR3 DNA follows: TGCGCCAGCAGCTTGACGCCATCTGGGGACACCAATTCACCCCTCCACTTT.

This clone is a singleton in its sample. The CDR3 reads CASSRGSLYASTDTQYF. The CDR3 DNA reads TGTGCCAGCAGCCGGGGTTCATTATACGCTAGCACAGATACGCAGTATTTT. The rearrangement joins TRBV11-2 to TRBJ2-3; a weak D match, TRBD2 (5 bases). Germline values: CDR1 SGHAT, CDR2 FQNNGV. The V end was cut by 5 bases, the J end by 0 bases, with 18 bases between. This CDR3 is 17 amino acids long.

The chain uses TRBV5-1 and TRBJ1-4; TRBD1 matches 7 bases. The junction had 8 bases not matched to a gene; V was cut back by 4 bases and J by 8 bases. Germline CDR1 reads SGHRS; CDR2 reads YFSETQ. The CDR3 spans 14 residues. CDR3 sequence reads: CASSQGQLKEKLFF. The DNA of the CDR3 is TGCGCCAGCAGCCAGGGACAGTTAAAGGAAAAACTGTTTTTT.

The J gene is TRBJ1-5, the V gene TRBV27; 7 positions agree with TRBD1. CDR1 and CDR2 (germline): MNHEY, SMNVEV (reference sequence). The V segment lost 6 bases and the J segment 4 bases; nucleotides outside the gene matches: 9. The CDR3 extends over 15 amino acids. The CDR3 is CASRDRQGPNQPQHF. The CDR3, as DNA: TGTGCCAGCAGGGATCGACAGGGCCCGAATCAGCCCCAGCATTTT.

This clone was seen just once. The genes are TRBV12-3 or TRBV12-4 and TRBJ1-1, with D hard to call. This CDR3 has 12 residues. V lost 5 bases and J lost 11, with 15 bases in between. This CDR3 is CASSPPGLSAFF. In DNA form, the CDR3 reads TGTGCCAGCAGTCCCCCGGGTCTGAGCGCTTTCTTT.

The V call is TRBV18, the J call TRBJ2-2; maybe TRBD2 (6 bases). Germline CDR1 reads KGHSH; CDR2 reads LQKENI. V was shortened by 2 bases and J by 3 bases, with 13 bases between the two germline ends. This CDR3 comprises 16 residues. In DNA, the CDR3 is TGTGCCAGCTCACCATCAAGCGGGTGGGACACCGGGGAGCTGTTTTTT. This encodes CASSPSSGWDTGELFF.

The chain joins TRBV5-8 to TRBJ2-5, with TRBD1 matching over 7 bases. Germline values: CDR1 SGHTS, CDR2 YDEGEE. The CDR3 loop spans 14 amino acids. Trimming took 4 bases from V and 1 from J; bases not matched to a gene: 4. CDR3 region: CASSRDRAQETQYF. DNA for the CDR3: TGTGCCAGCAGCCGCGACAGGGCCCAAGAGACCCAGTACTTC.

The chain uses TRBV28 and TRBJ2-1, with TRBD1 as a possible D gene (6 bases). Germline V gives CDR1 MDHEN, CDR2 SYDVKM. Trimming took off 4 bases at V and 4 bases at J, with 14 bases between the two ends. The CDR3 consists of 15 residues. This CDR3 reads CASSSQGRGYNEQFF. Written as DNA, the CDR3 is TGTGCCAGCAGTTCCCAGGGGCGAGGTTACAATGAGCAGTTCTTC.

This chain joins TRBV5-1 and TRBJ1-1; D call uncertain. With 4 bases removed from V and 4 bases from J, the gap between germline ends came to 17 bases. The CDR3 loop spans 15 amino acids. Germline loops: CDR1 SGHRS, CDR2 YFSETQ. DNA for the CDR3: TGCGCCAGCAGCCACGGTGGTGGCGGAGCCACTGAAGCTTTCTTT. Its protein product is CASSHGGGGATEAFF.

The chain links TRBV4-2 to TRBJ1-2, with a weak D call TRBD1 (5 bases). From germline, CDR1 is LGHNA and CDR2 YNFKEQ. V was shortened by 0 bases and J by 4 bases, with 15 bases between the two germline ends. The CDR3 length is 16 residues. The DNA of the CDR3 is TGTGCCAGCAGCCAAGATAGGGGAGGAGGACTCTATGGCTACACCTTC. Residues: CASSQDRGGGLYGYTF.

The CDR3 loop is CASSYSSSGGQETQYF. The DNA for the CDR3 is TGTGCCAGCAGTTACTCGTCTAGCGGGGGCCAAGAGACCCAGTACTTC. V and J are TRBV6-5 and TRBJ2-5; 10 positions agree with TRBD2. V was clipped by 0 bases and J by 1 base; unmatched bases: 2. The germline gives CDR1 MNHEY, CDR2 SVGAGI. The CDR3 loop spans 16 amino acids.

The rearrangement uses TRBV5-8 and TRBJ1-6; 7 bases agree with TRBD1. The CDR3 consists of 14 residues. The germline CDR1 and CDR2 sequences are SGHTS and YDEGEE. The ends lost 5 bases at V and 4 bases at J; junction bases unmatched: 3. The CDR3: CASSPGQYNSPLHF. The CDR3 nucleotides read TGTGCCAGCAGTCCGGGACAGTATAATTCACCCCTCCACTTT.

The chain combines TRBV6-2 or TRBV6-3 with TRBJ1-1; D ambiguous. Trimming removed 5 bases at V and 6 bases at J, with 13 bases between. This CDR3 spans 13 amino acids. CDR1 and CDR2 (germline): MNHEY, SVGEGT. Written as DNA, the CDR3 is TGTGCCAGCAGTCTGGTTAGTCTCGCTGAAGCTTTCTTT. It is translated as CASSLVSLAEAFF.